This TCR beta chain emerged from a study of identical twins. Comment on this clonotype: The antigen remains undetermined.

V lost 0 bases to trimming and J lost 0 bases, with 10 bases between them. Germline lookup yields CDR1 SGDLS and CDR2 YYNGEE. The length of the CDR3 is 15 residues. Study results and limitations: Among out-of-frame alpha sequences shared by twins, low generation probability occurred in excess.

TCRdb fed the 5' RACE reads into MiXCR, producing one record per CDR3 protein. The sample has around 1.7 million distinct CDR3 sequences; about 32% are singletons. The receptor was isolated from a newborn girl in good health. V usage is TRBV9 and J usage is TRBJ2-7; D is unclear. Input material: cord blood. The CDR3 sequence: CASSVAFQNSYEQYF. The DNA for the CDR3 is TGTGCCAGCAGCGTAGCTTTCCAGAACTCCTACGAGCAGTACTTC.